These 10 T cell receptor beta chains came from one sample sequenced in a study of cytomegalovirus exposure and HLA in healthy donors. The PCR used 60 Vbeta and 13 Jbeta primers. Some clones are missing from TCRdb's copy, which holds only in-frame ones; the method was immunoSEQ multiplex PCR. The sample records about 190,000 clones, 81% being singletons. Specimen: PBMCs. These receptors all stem from a man aged 18 to 35 in good health and CMV-seronegative.

This clone was detected once. The V call is TRBV4-3, the J call TRBJ2-3, with D possibly TRBD1 on 5 matching bases. The CDR3 contains 14 residues. Looked up from germline, CDR1 is LGHNA and CDR2 is YSLEER. V gave up 0 bases and J gave up 5 bases, with 9 bases separating them. CDR3 protein: CASSQETVIDTQYF. The CDR3 region has the DNA TGCGCCAGCAGCCAAGAGACAGTCATAGATACGCAGTATTTT.

The chain recombines TRBV4-2 with TRBJ2-2, with D perhaps matching TRBD1 (5 bases). Germline loops: CDR1 LGHNA, CDR2 YNFKEQ. The CDR3 runs 14 residues. Trimming cost V 7 bases and J 7 bases, with 16 bases left between them. Written as DNA, the CDR3 is TGTGCCAGCACCGTCCAGGGATATAGCGGGGAGCTGTTTTTT. Its protein is CASTVQGYSGELFF.

CDR3 amino acids: CASSQGGGQETQYF. The DNA of the CDR3 is TGTGCCAGCAGCCAGGGGGGCGGCCAAGAGACCCAGTACTTC. The chain joins TRBV6-1 to TRBJ2-5; tentatively, D is TRBD1 (7 bases). CDR1 MNHNS and CDR2 SASEGT come from the germline V gene. The germline V and J ends were trimmed by 6 bases and 1 base, with 12 bases remaining between them. This CDR3 spans 14 amino acids.

The V gene is TRBV28, the J gene TRBJ2-3; 8 bases line up with TRBD1. V shed 6 bases, J shed 9 bases, and the junction held 5 bases outside the gene matches. The CDR3 sequence is 12 residues long. Germline values: CDR1 MDHEN, CDR2 SYDVKM. The CDR3 spells CASSPQGATQYF. As DNA, the CDR3 is TGTGCCAGCAGCCCCCAGGGGGCCACGCAGTATTTT.

This chain's CDR3 is CASSLTGGTYNEQFF. In DNA form, the CDR3 reads TGTGCCAGCAGCTTAACAGGGGGTACCTACAATGAGCAGTTCTTC. The rearrangement joins TRBV7-6 to TRBJ2-1; TRBD1 aligns across 8 bases. CDR3 length equals 15 residues. V shed 2 bases and J 2 bases; nucleotides not matched to a gene: 2. CDR1 and CDR2 (germline): SGHVS, FNYEAQ.

The chain couples TRBV4-3 to TRBJ2-5; D is possibly TRBD1 (6 bases). V dropped 0 bases and J dropped 4 bases, with 15 bases sitting between them. Germline V lookup: CDR1 LGHNA, CDR2 YSLEER. The CDR3 length is 16 residues. CDR3 in amino acids: CASSQERTAISETQYF. CDR3 nucleotides: TGCGCCAGCAGCCAAGAGAGGACAGCTATTTCAGAGACCCAGTACTTC.

The CDR3 region has the DNA TGCGCCAGCAGCTTGGGGGCTAGCGGGGTGGATGAGCAGTTCTTC. Protein product: CASSLGASGVDEQFF. The rearrangement joins TRBV5-1 to TRBJ2-1; TRBD2 aligns across 9 bases. This CDR3 region has 15 residues. The V gene end was trimmed by 0 bases and the J gene end by 8 bases; junction bases not matched to a gene: 6. CDR1 is SGHRS and CDR2 is YFSETQ in the germline V gene.

This chain joins TRBV19 and TRBJ2-2; 7 bases match TRBD1. The V gene's germline CDR1 is LNHDA and CDR2 SQIVND (reference sequence). Trimming removed 5 bases from V and 1 base from J; junction bases left unmatched: 10. This CDR3 has 17 amino acids. CDR3 in DNA: TGTGCCAGTAGTTCCGCAAACCGACAGGGGAACACCGGGGAGCTGTTTTTT. Its protein product is CASSSANRQGNTGELFF.

In this sample, this clone turned up a few times. The chain carries TRBV7-2 and TRBJ2-5; 9 positions agree with TRBD2. The J call may be mistaken, given a closer DNA end match to TRBJ2-7. The CDR3 contains 16 residues. Per germline, CDR1 SGHTA and CDR2 FQGNSA. DNA for the CDR3: TGTGCCAGCAGCCGCCCGGCTAGCGGGATTTCCTACGAGCAGTACTTC. It encodes CASSRPASGISYEQYF.

This chain uses TRBV5-4 with TRBJ2-7, with 7 bases fitting TRBD1. J was trimmed by 3 bases and V by 4 bases; bases with no gene match: 7. Looked up from germline, CDR1 is SGHNT and CDR2 is YYREEE (reference sequence). The CDR3 consists of 14 residues. CDR3 sequence: CASSPRQGSYEQYF. CDR3 nucleotide sequence: TGTGCCAGCAGCCCTAGACAGGGTAGCTACGAGCAGTACTTC.